Listed below are T cell receptor beta chains from one sample, sequenced in a study of immune evolution from preneoplasia to lung adenocarcinoma. Clones were read by immunoSEQ multiplex PCR, and TCRdb kept only the in-frame ones, dropping some. Among about 7,800 clones listed, 72% were seen once. Source material: FFPE lung adenocarcinoma in situ tissue. The receptor set was obtained from a donor of 70 years or more with lung adenocarcinoma. Some clones in this sample may be carry-over from other donors' samples. CDR3s include the opening cysteine and the closing phenylalanine or tryptophan. D genes are given only for firm matches. A row's size may be missing; if present it is once, few, many or a size class.

D	J	V	size	CDR3	DNA
-	TRBJ2-7	TRBV6-1	-	CASSDRSLSGASYEQYF	TGTGCCAGCAGTGACAGGTCTCTTTCCGGGGCTTCCTACGAGCAGTACTTC
TRBD1	TRBJ2-1	TRBV20-1	-	CSARRQGEQFF	TGCAGTGCTAGACGACAGGGTGAGCAGTTCTTC
-	TRBJ1-1	TRBV5-1	-	CASTQGWGTEAFF	TGCGCCAGCACCCAGGGGTGGGGTACTGAAGCTTTCTTT
-	TRBJ1-2	TRBV29-1	few	CSAELWDGGSYGYTF	TGCAGCGCAGAACTCTGGGATGGGGGGAGCTATGGCTACACCTTC
-	TRBJ2-2	TRBV6-1	-	CASSEADTGELFF	TGTGCCAGCAGTGAGGCAGACACCGGGGAGCTGTTTTTT
-	TRBJ1-3	TRBV7-7	-	CASGVSPVDTIYF	TGTGCTAGCGGTGTAAGCCCTGTAGACACCATATATTTT
-	TRBJ1-2	TRBV5-4	-	CASSRGAGNYGYTF	TGTGCCAGCAGCCGGGGGGCAGGGAACTATGGCTACACCTTC
TRBD1	TRBJ1-1	TRBV6-5	-	CASRRQGEGGTEAFF	TGTGCCAGCAGGCGACAGGGGGAGGGAGGCACTGAAGCTTTCTTT
-	TRBJ2-7	TRBV29-1	-	CSVGAYVYEQYF	TGCAGCGTTGGGGCCTACGTGTACGAGCAGTACTTC
-	TRBJ2-5	TRBV20-1	once	CSARGTETQYF	TGCAGTGCTAGGGGGACTGAGACCCAGTACTTC
-	TRBJ1-6	TRBV4-1	-	CASSQGPGNSPLHF	TGCGCCAGCAGCCAGGGCCCGGGGAATTCACCCCTCCACTTT
-	TRBJ2-1	TRBV27	-	CASSLDRAHVHEQFF	TGTGCCAGCAGTTTAGATAGGGCCCACGTTCATGAGCAGTTCTTC
-	TRBJ1-1	TRBV18	-	CASSPGTGTDTEAFF	TGTGCCAGCTCACCAGGAACCGGGACTGACACTGAAGCTTTCTTT
-	TRBJ1-6	TRBV18	once	CASSSTTGPKNSPLHF	TGTGCCAGCTCATCTACTACAGGACCGAAGAATTCACCCCTCCACTTT
-	TRBJ1-1	TRBV7-3	-	CASSLTGGGTEAFF	TGTGCCAGCAGCTTAACGGGAGGAGGGACTGAAGCTTTCTTT
TRBD1	TRBJ1-1	TRBV6-1	-	CASSAVGTVPEAFF	TGTGCCAGCAGTGCAGTTGGGACAGTTCCTGAAGCTTTCTTT
-	TRBJ1-1	TRBV11-3	medium-sized	CASSSPREREGEAFF	TGTGCCAGCAGCTCCCCCCGGGAACGCGAGGGGGAAGCTTTCTTT
-	TRBJ1-3	TRBV7-9	-	CASSLWVARGNTIYF	TGTGCCAGCAGCTTGTGGGTCGCTCGGGGAAACACCATATATTTT
-	TRBJ1-1	TRBV5-6	once	CASSLYGGMDTEAFF	TGTGCCAGCAGCTTGTACGGGGGTATGGACACTGAAGCTTTCTTT
-	TRBJ1-1	TRBV11-2	few	CASSLVLNTEAFF	TGTGCCAGCTCCCTCGTACTGAACACTGAAGCTTTCTTT
-	TRBJ2-7	TRBV18	-	CASSPPGRSYEQYF	TGTGCCAGCTCACCGCCGGGCCGGTCCTACGAGCAGTACTTC
-	TRBJ2-7	TRBV5-1	once	CASSLPGGQYEQYF	TGCGCCAGCAGCTTGCCGGGGGGCCAGTACGAGCAGTACTTC
-	TRBJ2-7	TRBV9	few	CASSASTSSYEQYF	TGTGCCAGCAGCGCCTCTACTAGCTCCTACGAGCAGTACTTC
-	TRBJ1-5	TRBV6-6	-	CASSYSGRRAQPQHF	TGTGCCAGCAGTTACTCAGGACGGAGGGCCCAGCCCCAGCATTTT
-	TRBJ2-7	TRBV4-1	-	CASSQDFGGYYEQYF	TGCGCCAGCAGCCAAGATTTTGGGGGCTACTACGAGCAGTACTTC
TRBD1	TRBJ1-3	TRBV4-3	-	CASSQEDRAGNTIYF	TGCGCCAGCAGCCAAGAGGACAGGGCTGGAAACACCATATATTTT
-	TRBJ1-1	TRBV5-6	-	CASGQKENTEAFF	TGTGCCAGCGGACAGAAAGAGAACACTGAAGCTTTCTTT
-	TRBJ2-5	TRBV29-1	-	CSVEDLSPWRTQYF	TGCAGCGTTGAAGATTTGAGCCCTTGGAGGACCCAGTACTTC
-	TRBJ1-4	TRBV13	-	CASSLGQREKLFF	TGTGCCAGCAGCTTGGGACAAAGGGAAAAACTGTTTTTT
-	TRBJ1-4	TRBV7-9	once	CASSLDTNEKLFF	TGTGCCAGCAGTTTGGACACTAATGAAAAACTGTTTTTT
-	TRBJ2-1	TRBV21-1	-	CASSLRGRYGKRYNEQFF	TGTGCCAGCAGCCTCCGCGGACGGTACGGGAAAAGGTACAATGAGCAGTTCTTC
-	TRBJ2-1	TRBV7-9	-	CASSRVVAANEQFF	TGTGCCAGCAGCCGGGTGGTTGCGGCGAATGAGCAGTTCTTC
TRBD1	TRBJ2-3	TRBV27	-	CASSSRGQGDGTDTQYF	TGTGCCAGCAGTTCCCGGGGACAGGGAGACGGAACAGATACGCAGTATTTT
-	TRBJ1-1	TRBV9	-	CASSYVQNTEAFF	TGTGCCAGCAGCTACGTCCAGAACACTGAAGCTTTCTTT
-	TRBJ1-1	TRBV11-2	few	CASSPWGRSAEAFF	TGTGCCAGCAGCCCCTGGGGGAGGTCAGCCGAAGCTTTCTTT
-	TRBJ2-7	TRBV27	once	CASSLSGSYEQYF	TGTGCCAGCAGTTTATCTGGCTCCTACGAGCAGTACTTC
TRBD1	TRBJ1-2	TRBV2	medium-sized	CASSGGTGRYGYTF	TGTGCCAGCAGTGGGGGGACAGGTAGATATGGCTACACCTTC
-	TRBJ1-3	TRBV9	-	CASSVEGPAGNTIYF	TGTGCCAGCAGCGTAGAAGGACCGGCTGGAAACACCATATATTTT
-	TRBJ2-2	TRBV7-3	-	CASSPDNTGELFF	TGTGCCAGCAGCCCCGATAACACCGGGGAGCTGTTTTTT
-	TRBJ2-3	TRBV5-6	-	CASSITGRTRTDTQYF	TGTGCCAGCAGCATCACTGGCCGAACCCGGACAGATACGCAGTATTTT
TRBD1	TRBJ1-2	TRBV10-2	-	CASSESKQGAGYGYTF	TGCGCCAGCAGTGAGTCCAAACAGGGGGCTGGCTATGGCTACACCTTC
TRBD2	TRBJ2-3	TRBV15	-	CATSRDPGLAGVYTDTQYF	TGTGCCACCAGCAGAGACCCGGGACTAGCGGGGGTGTACACAGATACGCAGTATTTT
-	TRBJ1-1	TRBV30	-	CACRPRGGTEAFF	TGTGCCTGTCGCCCGAGAGGGGGCACTGAAGCTTTCTTT
TRBD1	TRBJ2-4	TRBV15	-	CATSRVGTEKNIQYF	TGTGCCACCAGCAGAGTAGGGACAGAGAAAAACATTCAGTACTTC
-	TRBJ2-5	TRBV6-1	-	CASRGTQETQYF	TGTGCCAGCAGGGGGACCCAAGAGACCCAGTACTTC
-	TRBJ1-1	TRBV19	-	CASSKGGRLTEAFF	TGTGCCAGTAGTAAGGGTGGGCGGCTAACTGAAGCTTTCTTT
-	TRBJ1-1	TRBV11-3	-	CASSLGVASDMNTEAFF	TGTGCCAGCAGCTTGGGGGTGGCGTCGGATATGAACACTGAAGCTTTCTTT
TRBD2	TRBJ2-1	TRBV4-2	-	CASSQEIAGGNEQFF	TGTGCCAGCAGCCAAGAGATAGCGGGAGGCAATGAGCAGTTCTTC
-	TRBJ1-1	TRBV28	-	CASSLGQKNTEAFF	TGTGCCAGCAGTTTAGGACAGAAGAACACTGAAGCTTTCTTT
-	TRBJ1-6	TRBV5-1	-	CASSSFTGGRSPLHF	TGCGCCAGCAGCTCATTTACAGGAGGGAGGTCACCCCTCCACTTT
-	TRBJ2-5	TRBV5-4	few	CASSGQETQYF	TGTGCCAGCAGCGGCCAAGAGACCCAGTACTTC
-	TRBJ2-5	TRBV6-6	-	CASSYGETQYF	TGTGCCAGCAGTTACGGGGAGACCCAGTACTTC
-	TRBJ2-5	TRBV5-4	-	CASSQGASGAQETQYF	TGTGCCAGCAGCCAGGGGGCTAGCGGGGCACAAGAGACCCAGTACTTC
TRBD1	TRBJ1-1	TRBV27	once	CASRLTGGSTEAFF	TGTGCCAGCAGACTGACAGGGGGAAGTACCGAAGCTTTCTTT
-	TRBJ2-7	TRBV4-2	-	CASSQDLILGGISESSYEQYF	TGTGCCAGCAGCCAAGATCTGATTCTAGGGGGGATTAGCGAGAGCTCCTACGAGCAGTACTTC
-	TRBJ2-2	TRBV28	medium-sized	CASSTVTGELFF	TGTGCCAGCAGTACCGTCACCGGGGAGCTGTTTTTT
TRBD1	TRBJ1-5	TRBV7-2	-	CASSLTGGGQPQHF	TGTGCCAGCAGCTTGACAGGGGGCGGTCAGCCCCAGCATTTT
TRBD1	TRBJ2-1	TRBV5-1	few	CASSGMDRDRNNEQFF	TGCGCCAGCAGCGGGATGGACAGGGATCGAAACAATGAGCAGTTCTTC